The following is a TCR beta chain sequence with its context. The data stem from a study of cytomegalovirus exposure and HLA in healthy donors. The CDR3 is 17 residues long. V lost 1 base to trimming and J lost 1 base; unmatched junction nucleotides: 7. Germline CDR1 reads KGHSH; CDR2 reads LQKENI. The donors, nominally healthy at sampling, likely had unrecorded immune exposures. PCR amplification relied on 60 Vbeta primers (plus 13 Jbeta primers). TCRdb's table, derived via immunoSEQ multiplex PCR, lists solely in-frame clones and lacks some. The table lists about 240,000 clones, approximately 81% of them singletons.

The source of this sequence is a woman aged 60-70 years in good health and CMV-seropositive. The chain links TRBV18 to TRBJ2-1, with 7 positions matching TRBD2. The sequenced material came from PBMCs. The CDR3 coding sequence is TGTGCCAGCTCACCACGGGGCGGGAGCCGGTCCTACAATGAGCAGTTCTTC. This codes for CASSPRGGSRSYNEQFF.